This passage covers 25 T cell receptor beta chains from one sample sequenced in a study of blood T cell repertoires in COVID-19. Measured with immunoSEQ multiplex PCR; TCRdb has only the in-frame clones, and not every one. The sample lists 260,000 or so clones, approximately 90% occurring once. Material: PBMCs or T cells enriched from blood (not recorded which). Every receptor here comes from a man younger than 30 who had recovered from COVID-19.

This clone has just a few counts. CDR3 sequence (DNA): TGTGCCAGCAGTTTATTTAGGCCGGGGGGTGGTGGCTACACCTTC. Translating it yields CASSLFRPGGGGYTF. The V call is TRBV27, the J call TRBJ1-2; tentatively, D is TRBD1 (5 bases). The CDR3 runs 15 residues. Germline V gene lookup returns CDR1 MNHEY and CDR2 SMNVEV (reference sequence). The V end was cut by 1 base, the J end by 7 bases, with 16 bases between.

This chain links TRBV20-1 with TRBJ2-4; D is unclear. Germline V gives CDR1 DFQATT, CDR2 SNEGSKA (reference sequence). CDR3 length: 11 residues. Trimming took 7 bases from V and 3 from J, leaving 7 bases between them. The CDR3 loop reads CSVSFKNIQYF. Written as DNA, the CDR3 is TGCAGTGTGTCGTTCAAAAACATTCAGTACTTC.

The chain couples TRBV28 to TRBJ1-5; TRBD1 is a possible D gene (6 bases). V dropped 2 bases and J dropped 6 bases, with 17 bases sitting between them. The CDR3 length is 16 residues. Germline CDR1 MDHEN, CDR2 SYDVKM. Here the CDR3 reads CASSLIGFRDTQPQHF. The DNA for the CDR3 is TGTGCCAGCAGTTTAATAGGATTCCGGGACACTCAGCCCCAGCATTTT.

The V call is TRBV28, the J call TRBJ1-2, with D possibly TRBD1 on 5 matching bases. CDR3 length: 14 residues. Trimming pared 2 bases from V and 2 bases from J, leaving 9 bases between. Looked up from germline, CDR1 is MDHEN and CDR2 is SYDVKM. Written as DNA, the CDR3 is TGTGCCAGCAGTTTACAGGGCCAGAACTATGGCTACACCTTC. Amino acids: CASSLQGQNYGYTF.

The J gene is TRBJ2-7, the V gene TRBV11-2; 7 nucleotides match TRBD2. The CDR3 consists of 16 residues. Germline CDR1 reads SGHAT; CDR2 reads FQNNGV. Germline trimming cut 0 bases from V and 2 bases from J; bases unmatched to any gene: 7. CDR3 in amino acids: CASSLERGMGTYEQYF. Here the CDR3 DNA reads TGTGCCAGCAGCTTAGAGCGGGGGATGGGGACCTACGAGCAGTACTTC.

V and J are TRBV19 and TRBJ2-1; the match to TRBD2 covers 12 bases. The CDR3 is 16 amino acids. With V trimmed by 1 base and J by 4 bases, 2 bases remained unmatched. The germline V gene has CDR1 LNHDA and CDR2 SQIVND (reference sequence). The CDR3 spells CASSIGLAGAYNEQFF. As DNA, the CDR3 is TGTGCCAGTAGTATAGGACTAGCGGGGGCTTACAATGAGCAGTTCTTC.

This clone has a handful of counts. This chain joins TRBV6-5 and TRBJ2-3; TRBD1 aligns across 10 bases. The CDR3 covers 14 residues. J lost 3 bases, V lost 5 bases, and 2 bases had no gene match. Germline assignment: CDR1 MNHEY and CDR2 SVGAGI. The CDR3 DNA sequence: TGTGCCAGCAGTCGGGACAGGGGAACAGATACGCAGTATTTT. Translating it yields CASSRDRGTDTQYF.

This clone came up many times. The rearrangement links TRBV30 to TRBJ2-7; 9 nucleotides agree with TRBD1. Germline trimming cut 4 bases from V and 7 bases from J; bases unmatched to any gene: 8. In germline, CDR1 is GTSNPN, CDR2 SVGIG (reference sequence). The CDR3 contains 13 residues. CDR3: CAWNSGTGREQYF. CDR3 nucleotides: TGTGCCTGGAACTCCGGGACAGGGCGGGAGCAGTACTTC.

This sequence joins TRBV4-1 and TRBJ2-2, with D hard to call. Germline assignment: CDR1 MGHRA and CDR2 YSYEKL. The CDR3 is 16 residues long. V lost 1 base to trimming and J lost 3 bases, with 12 bases between them. The CDR3 DNA follows: TGCGCCAGCAGCCAAGTTAATCTAGTTTACACCGGGGAGCTGTTTTTT. It yields the protein CASSQVNLVYTGELFF.

V gene TRBV10-3 combines with J gene TRBJ2-1; a possible D gene is TRBD2 (5 bases). Germline-derived CDR1 and CDR2 are ENHRY and SYGVKD. The CDR3 has 11 residues. With 8 bases removed from V and 7 bases from J, the gap between germline ends came to 9 bases. This chain's CDR3 is CAILRDNEQFF. In DNA form, the CDR3 reads TGTGCCATCCTCCGGGATAATGAGCAGTTCTTC.

The chain joins TRBV7-3 to TRBJ2-2, with a tentative D call TRBD2 (6 bases). Germline V gene data show CDR1 as SGHTA and CDR2 as FQGTGA. Trimming left V 0 bases short and J 7 bases short, with 9 bases between. This CDR3 is built from 14 residues. The CDR3 DNA reads as TGTGCCAGCAGCTTAACGGCTAGCGACGGGGAGCTGTTTTTT. Protein sequence: CASSLTASDGELFF.

The V gene is TRBV4-1, the J gene TRBJ1-2; D possibly corresponds to TRBD1 (5 bases). V was clipped by 3 bases and J by 7 bases, with 12 bases between them. The CDR3 sequence is 13 residues long. Germline-derived CDR1 and CDR2 are MGHRA and YSYEKL. CDR3 DNA sequence: TGCGCCAGCAGCCAGATTCAGGGTCCTGGCTACACCTTC. It encodes CASSQIQGPGYTF.

This sequence joins TRBV4-1 and TRBJ1-3, with TRBD1 matching 7 bases. The CDR3 is 15 residues long. Germline loops: CDR1 MGHRA, CDR2 YSYEKL. The trim removed 2 bases at V and 3 bases at J, leaving 4 bases unmatched. The CDR3 sequence: CASSQPGQFGNTIYF. The DNA of the CDR3 is TGCGCCAGCAGCCAACCGGGACAGTTTGGAAACACCATATATTTT.

This chain links TRBV6-4 with TRBJ1-1, with 7 bases aligning to TRBD1. V gave up 4 bases and J gave up 5 bases; unmatched junction bases: 4. The V gene's germline CDR1 is MRHNA and CDR2 SNTAGT. This CDR3 region has 13 residues. The CDR3 loop is CASSVGRGTEAFF. The CDR3 nucleotides read TGTGCCAGCAGTGTTGGCAGGGGGACTGAAGCTTTCTTT.

This clone was seen more than once but under ten times. The chain combines TRBV4-1 with TRBJ2-1; TRBD2 matches 10 bases. Germline CDR1 reads MGHRA; CDR2 reads YSYEKL. V dropped 4 bases and J dropped 5; count of bases not matched to a gene: 5. The CDR3 is 15 residues long. This CDR3 is CASSRTSGVNNEQFF. The CDR3 bases are TGCGCCAGCAGCCGAACTAGCGGGGTTAACAATGAGCAGTTCTTC.

The chain uses TRBV11-2 and TRBJ1-1; D is possibly TRBD1 (6 bases). The germline V gene encodes CDR1 SGHAT and CDR2 FQNNGV. This CDR3 spans 18 amino acids. V was clipped by 4 bases and J by 5 bases, with 26 bases between them. The CDR3 sequence is CASSSVTQTLRGYTEAFF. The CDR3 DNA sequence: TGTGCCAGCAGCTCCGTTACACAAACCCTCAGGGGTTATACTGAAGCTTTCTTT.

CDR3 bases: TGTGCCAGCAGCTTATCCCCAGGGAATCAGCCCCAGCATTTT. It is translated as CASSLSPGNQPQHF. This chain joins TRBV7-9 and TRBJ1-5, with D maybe TRBD1 (5 bases). The CDR3 has 14 residues. Per germline, CDR1 SEHNR and CDR2 FQNEAQ (reference sequence). Between the trimmed V and J ends, which lost 2 bases and 4 bases, there was a span of 9 bases.

The chain recombines TRBV30 with TRBJ2-7, with 11 nucleotides matching TRBD1. The CDR3 runs to 15 residues. Trimming at V came to 1 base and at J to 4 bases, leaving 6 bases not matched to a gene. Per the germline V gene, CDR1 is GTSNPN and CDR2 is SVGIG (reference sequence). The CDR3 coding sequence is TGTGCCTGGAGTGCCGGGACAGGGGGTCGGTACGAGCAGTACTTC. Translation gives CAWSAGTGGRYEQYF.

The chain employs TRBV24-1 and TRBJ2-6; TRBD2 might be the D (5 bases). With 3 bases removed from V and 0 bases from J, the gap between germline ends came to 8 bases. The CDR3 has 16 residues. Germline values: CDR1 KGHDR, CDR2 SFDVKD. The DNA for the CDR3 is TGTGCCACCAGTGATGGAGGAACCTCTGGGGCCAACGTCCTGACTTTC. This sequence encodes CATSDGGTSGANVLTF.

This clone is a singleton in its sample. This chain connects TRBV6-6 to TRBJ1-5; tentatively, D is TRBD1 (5 bases). The CDR3 contains 16 residues. From germline, CDR1 is MNHNY and CDR2 SVGAGI (reference sequence). With 2 bases removed from V and 2 bases from J, the gap between germline ends came to 13 bases. The CDR3 spells CASSYPTGHGNQPQHF. As DNA, the CDR3 is TGTGCCAGCAGTTACCCCACAGGCCATGGCAATCAGCCCCAGCATTTT.

The chain is built from TRBV28 and TRBJ1-4; perhaps TRBD1 as D (5 bases). CDR3 length: 15 residues. Trimming cost V 3 bases and J 0 bases, with 8 bases left between them. Per the germline V gene, CDR1 is MDHEN and CDR2 is SYDVKM. The CDR3 region is CASSFPGSTNEKLFF. The CDR3 DNA is TGTGCCAGCAGTTTTCCAGGGTCAACTAATGAAAAACTGTTTTTT.

The chain has TRBV4-1 and TRBJ1-6; a weak D match, TRBD1 (5 bases). The CDR3 spans 15 residues. Looked up from germline, CDR1 is MGHRA and CDR2 is YSYEKL. V lost 1 base and J lost 5, with 9 bases in between. CDR3 sequence: CASSQGQLNNSPLHF. The CDR3 DNA reads as TGCGCCAGCAGCCAAGGACAGTTGAATAATTCACCCCTCCACTTT.

This clone was counted a few times. Other DNA sequences in the sample encode the same CDR3. The chain joins TRBV7-2 to TRBJ1-5; D is ambiguous. V was pared by 2 bases and J by 2 bases, with 4 bases between. Germline V CDR1 and CDR2: SGHTA, FQGNSA. This CDR3 spans 13 amino acids. The CDR3 is CASSLRGNQPQHF. Here the CDR3 DNA reads TGTGCCAGCAGCTTACGGGGCAATCAGCCCCAGCATTTT. Full variable domain (rest looked up from reference TRBV7-2 and TRBJ1-5): GAGVSQSPSNKVTEKGKDVELRCDPISGHTALYWYRQSLGQGLEFLIYFQGNSAPDKSGLPSDRFSAERTGGSVSTLTIQRTQQEDSAVYLCASSLRGNQPQHFGDGTRLSIL.

This chain connects TRBV7-2 to TRBJ2-2; the match to TRBD1 covers 9 bases. Germline CDR1 SGHTA, CDR2 FQGNSA. Losses at the gene ends were 3 bases for V and 5 bases for J; bases not matched to a gene: 7. The CDR3 sequence is 16 residues long. CDR3 amino acids: CASSFGDRARTGELFF. Written as DNA, the CDR3 is TGTGCCAGCAGCTTCGGGGACAGGGCACGGACCGGGGAGCTGTTTTTT.

The table lists this clone with a count of one. The CDR3 bases are TGTGCCTGGACTTACTCGGCAGAGGCTGAAGCTTTCTTT. This translates into CAWTYSAEAEAFF. This chain uses TRBV30 with TRBJ1-1; no definite D call. Trimming took 4 bases from V and 6 from J, leaving 15 bases between them. The CDR3 consists of 13 residues. Germline V lookup: CDR1 GTSNPN, CDR2 SVGIG (reference sequence). The full variable domain, its missing parts supplied by reference TRBV30 and TRBJ1-1, is SQTIHQWPATLVQPVGSPLSLECTVEGTSNPNLYWYRQAAGRGLQLLFYSVGIGQISSEVPQNLSASRPQDRQFILSSKKLLLSDSGFYLCAWTYSAEAEAFFGQGTRLTVV.